This T cell receptor beta chain was captured in a study of blood T cell repertoires in COVID-19. Study overall: T cells, B-cell-depleted T cells, or PBMCs supplied cDNA or gDNA.

CDR3 length: 16 residues. The V and J ends lost 3 bases and 6 bases respectively, with 21 bases between them. Germline CDR1 and CDR2: ENHRY and SYGVKD. Only in-frame clones appear in the TCRdb table, and some are missing; sequencing was by immunoSEQ multiplex PCR. The table lists around 200,000 clones, approximately 88% of them singletons. This clonotype originated in a man between 35 and 55 years old with acute or convalescent COVID-19. The chain employs TRBV10-3 and TRBJ2-7; D is perhaps TRBD1 (6 bases). Sequencing input: peripheral blood. The CDR3 nucleotides are TGTGCCATCAGTGAACCGGGTACTCAGGGGACGGGCGAGCAGTACTTC. Amino acids: CAISEPGTQGTGEQYF.